This TCR beta chain originates from a study of blood T cell repertoires in COVID-19 (TCRdb year 2020). Background for the entire study: Collaborator samples came from the United States, Italy and Spain and covered acute and convalescent phases of COVID-19. The material from the prospective study consisted of cDNA or gDNA derived from T cells, B-cell-depleted T cells, or PBMCs. Subjects who had been exposed to COVID-19, were actively infected with it, or had recovered from it provided the deeply sampled blood TCRbeta repertoires that made up the dataset. The repertoires were released in a freely available public database meant as a resource for research on the immune response to SARS-CoV-2. Samples were obtained from the ongoing ImmuneRACE study (first 160 participants) and from 1,254 subjects provided by 6 global collaborators. The sample metadata nearly always contained a de-identified subject ID, COVID-19 status, age in years and sex. Where available, HLA class I and class II types were taken from metadata supplied by the sample provider and were not determined by assay-based typing.

Paper-wide results and their limitations: The quantity of clinical and demographic metadata differed by source and by participant and was supplied without curation.

TCRbeta CDR3 regions were amplified from genomic DNA by means of the immunoSEQ Assay, a bias-controlled multiplex PCR. Processing in the source paper ran as follows. Nucleated cell counts per sample were estimated from amplification of reference gene primers within the assay. To quantify the absolute abundance of each unique TCRbeta CDR3 rearrangement, sequence reads were collapsed and filtered. For each sample, productive Simpson clonality was calculated as the square root of Simpson's diversity index over productive rearrangements. TCRdb carries this immuneACCESS record with in-frame sequences only. Its versions omit some clonotypes, under half of them owing to an unresolved V gene in the studies checked, with the rest unexplained. V, J and clone size are those of that table, while D and trimming were read from the DNA. The table for this sample lists 200,000 to 300,000 clones; about 90% of them were counted only once. Clones ranked in the top ten supply approximately 3% of the sample.

A second Seattle source provided samples from volunteer blood donors who had recovered from COVID-19. The collaborating institutions used their own protocols to collect whole blood in K2EDTA tubes. Collaborator samples were shipped for TCRbeta analysis as frozen whole blood, isolated PBMCs, or DNA extracted from either sample type. About this clone itself: What antigen it recognizes has not been identified. Base qualities are missing; no much larger clone stands one base away.

The junction shows trimming of 6 bases on V and 7 bases on J, and the gene matches do not reach 5 bases of it. The CDR3 spans 14 residues, from the cysteine through the phenylalanine. The kept DNA is CDR3 alone, 42 bases in frame from the first base. As encoded in the germline V gene, CDR1 is KGHSH while CDR2 is LQKENI. The specimen was peripheral blood. The clonotype was recovered from a woman in her twenties or thirties who had recovered from COVID-19. This chain joins TRBV18 to TRBJ1-6; 8 central bases correspond to TRBD1. The CDR3 region: CASSLTGVNSPLHF. At the DNA level, the sequence is TGTGCCAGCTCGCTGACAGGGGTGAATTCACCCCTCCACTTT.